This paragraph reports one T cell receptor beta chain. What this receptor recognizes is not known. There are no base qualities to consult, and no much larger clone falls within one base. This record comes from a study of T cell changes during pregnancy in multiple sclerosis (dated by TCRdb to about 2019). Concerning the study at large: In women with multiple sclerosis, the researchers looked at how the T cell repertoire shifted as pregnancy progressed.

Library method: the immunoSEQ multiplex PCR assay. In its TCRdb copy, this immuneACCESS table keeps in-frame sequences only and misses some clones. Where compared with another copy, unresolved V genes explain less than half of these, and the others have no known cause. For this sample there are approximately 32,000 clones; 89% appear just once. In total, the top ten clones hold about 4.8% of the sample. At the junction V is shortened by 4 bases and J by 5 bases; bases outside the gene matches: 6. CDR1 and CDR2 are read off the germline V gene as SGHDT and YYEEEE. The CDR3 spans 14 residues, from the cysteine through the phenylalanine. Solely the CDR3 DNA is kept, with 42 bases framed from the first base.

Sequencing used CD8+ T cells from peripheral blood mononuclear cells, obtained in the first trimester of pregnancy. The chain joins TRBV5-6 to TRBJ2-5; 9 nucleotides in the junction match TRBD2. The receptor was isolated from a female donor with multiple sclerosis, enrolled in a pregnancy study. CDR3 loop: CASSVSGSLETQYF. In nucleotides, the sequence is TGTGCCAGCAGCGTTAGCGGGAGTCTTGAGACCCAGTACTTC.